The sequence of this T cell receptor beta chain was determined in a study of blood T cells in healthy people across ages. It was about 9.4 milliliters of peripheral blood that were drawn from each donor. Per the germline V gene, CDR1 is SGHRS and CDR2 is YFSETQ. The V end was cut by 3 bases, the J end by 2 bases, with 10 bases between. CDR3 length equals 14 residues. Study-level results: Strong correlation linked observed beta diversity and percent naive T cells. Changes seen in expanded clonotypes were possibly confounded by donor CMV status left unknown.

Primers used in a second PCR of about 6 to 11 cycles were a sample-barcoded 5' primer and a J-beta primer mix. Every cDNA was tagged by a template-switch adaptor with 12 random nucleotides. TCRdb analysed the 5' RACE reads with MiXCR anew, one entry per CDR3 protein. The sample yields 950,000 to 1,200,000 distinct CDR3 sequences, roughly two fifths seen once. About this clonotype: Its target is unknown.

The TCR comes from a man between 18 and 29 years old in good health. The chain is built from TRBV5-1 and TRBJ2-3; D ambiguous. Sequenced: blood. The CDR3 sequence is CASSSGKDTDTQYF. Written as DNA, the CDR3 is TGCGCCAGCAGCTCTGGCAAAGACACAGATACGCAGTATTTT.